One TCR beta chain is described in this entry. What it binds is unknown. Germline values: CDR1 SGHRS, CDR2 YFSETQ. This CDR3 is built from 15 residues. Trimming took 1 base from V and 1 from J, leaving 10 bases between them. Time point meaning: patch test 2, 6 weeks after DPC sensitization. Documented treatment: therapeutic diphenylcyclopropenone sensitization with weekly scalp DPC. Whole blood, unfractionated, served as the material for total RNA extraction. TCRdb re-analysed the RACE reads in MiXCR, keeping a single row per CDR3 protein. Among fewer than 85,000 distinct CDR3 sequences listed, under 14% were seen once. This specimen comes from a study of human T cells and chemical hapten exposure. Study context: The study traced per-sample TCR yield variation mainly to small differences in pooled library volumes. General observations from the study: PT1 expanded TCR counts and patch test score correlated positively. Clustering by CDR3 similarity yielded significantly more large clusters from expanded TCRs than controls.

Specimen: whole blood, collected in connection with sensitization to the hapten diphenylcyclopropenone (DPC). This TCR was sampled from a young man with alopecia areata. Some clones in this sample may be carry-over from other donors' samples. The chain links TRBV5-1 to TRBJ2-3; either TRBD1 or TRBD2 may fit D (5 bases each). The CDR3, as DNA: TGCGCCAGCAGCTTGTACGGGGCAGGCACAGATACGCAGTATTTT. This sequence encodes CASSLYGAGTDTQYF.